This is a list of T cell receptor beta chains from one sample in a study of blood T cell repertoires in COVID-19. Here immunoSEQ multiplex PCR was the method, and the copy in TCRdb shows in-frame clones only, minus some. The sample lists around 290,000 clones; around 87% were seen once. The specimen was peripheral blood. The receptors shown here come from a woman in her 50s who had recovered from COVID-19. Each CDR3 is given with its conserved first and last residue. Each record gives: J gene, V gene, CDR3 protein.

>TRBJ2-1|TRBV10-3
CAISSLDRFPNEQFF
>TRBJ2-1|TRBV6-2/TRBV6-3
CASTPGGRGWREQFF
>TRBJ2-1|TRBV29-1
CSGDRAQRGEQFF
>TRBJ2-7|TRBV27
CASSYGLAGVSYEQYF
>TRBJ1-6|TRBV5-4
CASSLTRAGGNSPLHF
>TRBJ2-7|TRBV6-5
CASSYLTGPTYEQYF
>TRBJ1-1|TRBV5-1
CASSLDGRGMNTEAFF
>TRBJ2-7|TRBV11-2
CASSHYRSPYEQYF
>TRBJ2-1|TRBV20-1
CSASSGGSSYNEQFF
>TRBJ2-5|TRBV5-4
CASSLPGETQYF
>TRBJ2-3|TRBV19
CASRPPLGGFGTDTQYF
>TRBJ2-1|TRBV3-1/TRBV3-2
CASSHGRGGRNEQFF
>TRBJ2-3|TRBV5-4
CASRGMGGADTQYF
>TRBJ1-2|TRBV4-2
CASSQDRQGSGGYTF
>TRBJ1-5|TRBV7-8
CASSLWAEFPSNQPQHF
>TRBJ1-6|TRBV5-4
CASSLERDFPLHF
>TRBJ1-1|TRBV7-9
CASSLEQGTEAFF
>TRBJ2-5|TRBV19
CASSGGFQETQYF
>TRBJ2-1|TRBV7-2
CASSLDRDIYNEQFF
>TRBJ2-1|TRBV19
CASSTLGQGAYEQFF
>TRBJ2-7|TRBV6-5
CASTPRQGNEQYF
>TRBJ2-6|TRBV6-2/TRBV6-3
CASSRDSPSGANVLTF
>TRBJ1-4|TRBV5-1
CASTTQGAFLGEKLFF
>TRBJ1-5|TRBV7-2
CASSLAYGPQHF
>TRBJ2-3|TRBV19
CASSMPSGETDTQYF
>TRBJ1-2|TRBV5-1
CASSMPPGQGGFHYGYTF
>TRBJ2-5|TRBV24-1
CATSDASSTSLETQYF
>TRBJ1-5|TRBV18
CASSPRSFRTGLYQPQHF
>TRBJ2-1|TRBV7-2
CASSLAWWGSGSHEQFF
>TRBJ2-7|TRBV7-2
CASQRRGLDVEQYF
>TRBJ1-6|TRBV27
CASSMGQGVSPLHF
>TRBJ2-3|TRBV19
CASSPRRWQYF
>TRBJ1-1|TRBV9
CASTPSDRVGTEAFF
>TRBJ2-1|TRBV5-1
CASSLSPGGNLNEQFF
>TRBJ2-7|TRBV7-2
CASSLGTSGSLNEQYF
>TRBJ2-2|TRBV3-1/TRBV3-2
CASAESGGLTGELFF
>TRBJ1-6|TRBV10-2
CASSGTTGGNSPLHF
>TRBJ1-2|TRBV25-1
CASSEYLDYTF
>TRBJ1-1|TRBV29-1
CSVEAGGSPGFF
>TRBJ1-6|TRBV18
CASSPQGAIGSPLHF
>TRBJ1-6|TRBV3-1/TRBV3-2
CASSRRAGVGSPLHF
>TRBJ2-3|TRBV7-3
CASSLGRLTDTQYF
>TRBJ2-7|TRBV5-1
CASSRGRGLYDEQYF
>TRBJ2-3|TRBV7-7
CASSHLPPGPELAGVIDTQYF
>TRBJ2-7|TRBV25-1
CASIFDRGGSYEQYF
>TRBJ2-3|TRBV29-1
CSVEGGSGNSDTQYF
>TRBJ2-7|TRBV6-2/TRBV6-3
CASSTRPTSSYEQYF
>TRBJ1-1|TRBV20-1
CSASLPRGNTEAFF
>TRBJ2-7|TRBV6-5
CASKYGTSGTYEQYF
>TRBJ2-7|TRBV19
CASSTQGGSYEQYF
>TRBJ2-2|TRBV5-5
CASSLLAGGNTGELFF
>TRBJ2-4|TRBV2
CASMGPGGLAKNIQYF